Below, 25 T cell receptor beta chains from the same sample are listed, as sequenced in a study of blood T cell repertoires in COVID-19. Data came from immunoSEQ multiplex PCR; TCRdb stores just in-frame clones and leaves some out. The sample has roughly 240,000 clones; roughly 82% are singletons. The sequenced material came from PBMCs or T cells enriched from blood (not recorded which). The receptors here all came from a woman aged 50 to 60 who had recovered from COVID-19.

This CDR3 is CASSRDSPLSYEQYF. DNA for the CDR3: TGTGCCAGCAGCAGGGACTCCCCTCTTTCCTACGAGCAGTACTTC. The gene calls are TRBV6-2 or TRBV6-3 and TRBJ2-7; maybe TRBD2 (6 bases). Trimming cost V 6 bases and J 1 base, with 16 bases left between them. Germline values: CDR1 MNHEY, CDR2 SVGEGT. This CDR3 contains 15 residues.

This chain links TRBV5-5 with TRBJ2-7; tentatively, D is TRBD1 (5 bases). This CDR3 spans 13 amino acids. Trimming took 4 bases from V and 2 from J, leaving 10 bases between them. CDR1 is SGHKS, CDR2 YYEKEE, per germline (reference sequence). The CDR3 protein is CASSTTVTYEQYF. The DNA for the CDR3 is TGTGCCAGCAGCACGACAGTCACCTACGAGCAGTACTTC.

CDR3 nucleotide sequence: TGTGCCAGCAGCCAAGATCCCCAGGGAGGGACCGGGGAGCTGTTTTTT. Amino acid sequence: CASSQDPQGGTGELFF. The chain joins TRBV3-1 (or the pseudogene TRBV3-2) to TRBJ2-2; 7 nucleotides match TRBD2. Trimming took 0 bases from V and 5 from J; bases not matched to a gene: 6. The germline CDR1 and CDR2 sequences are LGHDT and YNNKEL (reference sequence). The CDR3 has 16 amino acids.

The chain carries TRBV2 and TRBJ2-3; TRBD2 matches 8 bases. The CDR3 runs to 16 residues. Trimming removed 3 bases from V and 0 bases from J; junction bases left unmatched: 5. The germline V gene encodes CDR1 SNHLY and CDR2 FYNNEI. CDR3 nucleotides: TGTGCCAGCAGTGAGGGAGCGGGGGCTAGCACAGATACGCAGTATTTT. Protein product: CASSEGAGASTDTQYF.

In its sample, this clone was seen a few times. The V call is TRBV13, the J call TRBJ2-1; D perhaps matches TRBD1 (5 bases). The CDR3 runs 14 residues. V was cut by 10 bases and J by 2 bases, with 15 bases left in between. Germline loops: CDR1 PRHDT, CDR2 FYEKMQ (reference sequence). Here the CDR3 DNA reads TGTGCCATCGAGGACAAGATACCCTACAATGAGCAGTTCTTC. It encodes CAIEDKIPYNEQFF.

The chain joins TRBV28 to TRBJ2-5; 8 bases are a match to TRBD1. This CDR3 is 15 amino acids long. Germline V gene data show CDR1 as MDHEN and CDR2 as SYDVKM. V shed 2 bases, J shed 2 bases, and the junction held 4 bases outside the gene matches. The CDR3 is CASSLRWTGQETQYF. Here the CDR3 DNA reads TGTGCCAGCAGTTTAAGGTGGACAGGGCAAGAGACCCAGTACTTC.

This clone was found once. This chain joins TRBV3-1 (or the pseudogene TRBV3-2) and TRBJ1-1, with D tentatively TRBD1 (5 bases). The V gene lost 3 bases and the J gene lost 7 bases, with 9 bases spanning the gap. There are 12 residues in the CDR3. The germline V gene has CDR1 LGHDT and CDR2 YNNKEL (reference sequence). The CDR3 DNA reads TGTGCCAGCAGCCACACGGGGGTTGAAGCTTTCTTT. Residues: CASSHTGVEAFF.

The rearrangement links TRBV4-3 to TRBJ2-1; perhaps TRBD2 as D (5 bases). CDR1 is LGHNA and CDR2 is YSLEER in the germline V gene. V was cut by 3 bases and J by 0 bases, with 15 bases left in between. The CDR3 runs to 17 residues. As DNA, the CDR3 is TGCGCCAGCAGCCAGGATCAGGAGGCGAGCTCCTACAATGAGCAGTTCTTC. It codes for CASSQDQEASSYNEQFF.

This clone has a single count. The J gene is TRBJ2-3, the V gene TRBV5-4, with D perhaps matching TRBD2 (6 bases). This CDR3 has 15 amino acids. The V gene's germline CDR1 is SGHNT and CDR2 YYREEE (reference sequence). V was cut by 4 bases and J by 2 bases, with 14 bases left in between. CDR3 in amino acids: CASSRASAYTDTQYF. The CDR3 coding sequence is TGTGCCAGCAGCAGGGCTAGCGCCTACACAGATACGCAGTATTTT.

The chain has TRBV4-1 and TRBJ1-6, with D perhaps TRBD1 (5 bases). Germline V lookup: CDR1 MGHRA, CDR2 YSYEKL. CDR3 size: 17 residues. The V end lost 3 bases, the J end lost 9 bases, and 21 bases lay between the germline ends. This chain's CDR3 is CASSHPTALMGISPLHF. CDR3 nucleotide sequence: TGCGCCAGCAGCCATCCGACAGCATTGATGGGAATTTCACCCCTCCACTTT.

The CDR3 sequence: CASSQGTGGRGYEQYF. The CDR3 DNA is TGCGCCAGCAGCCAGGGGACAGGGGGCAGGGGCTACGAGCAGTACTTC. The rearrangement links TRBV4-3 to TRBJ2-7, with 12 nucleotides matching TRBD1. Germline V lookup: CDR1 LGHNA, CDR2 YSLEER. This CDR3 is 16 amino acids long. Trimming cost V 3 bases and J 3 bases; bases outside gene matches: 6.

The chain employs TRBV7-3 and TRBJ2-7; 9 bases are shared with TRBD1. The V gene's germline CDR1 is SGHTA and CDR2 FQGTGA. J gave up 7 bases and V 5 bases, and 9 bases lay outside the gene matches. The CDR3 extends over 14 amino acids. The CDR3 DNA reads TGTGCCAGCAGCCCGGGACAGGGAGTGGGGGAGCAGTACTTC. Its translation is CASSPGQGVGEQYF.

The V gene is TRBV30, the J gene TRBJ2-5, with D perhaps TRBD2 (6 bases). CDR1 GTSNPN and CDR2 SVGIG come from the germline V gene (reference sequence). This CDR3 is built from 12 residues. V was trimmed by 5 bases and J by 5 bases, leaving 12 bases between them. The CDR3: CAWAEGRETQYF. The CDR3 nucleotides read TGTGCCTGGGCAGAGGGGAGGGAGACCCAGTACTTC.

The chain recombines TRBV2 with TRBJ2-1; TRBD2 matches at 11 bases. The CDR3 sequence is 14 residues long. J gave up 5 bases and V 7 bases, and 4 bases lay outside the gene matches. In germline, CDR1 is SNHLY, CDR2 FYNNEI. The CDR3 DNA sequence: TGTGCCAGCACGGGACTAGCGGTAAACAATGAGCAGTTCTTC. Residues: CASTGLAVNNEQFF.

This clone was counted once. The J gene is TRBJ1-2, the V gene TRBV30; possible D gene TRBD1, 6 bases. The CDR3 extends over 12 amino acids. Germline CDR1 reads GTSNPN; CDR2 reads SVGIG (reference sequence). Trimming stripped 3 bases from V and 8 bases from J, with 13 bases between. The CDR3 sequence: CAWRTTGRGYTF. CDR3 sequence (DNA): TGTGCCTGGAGGACCACAGGGAGAGGCTACACCTTC.

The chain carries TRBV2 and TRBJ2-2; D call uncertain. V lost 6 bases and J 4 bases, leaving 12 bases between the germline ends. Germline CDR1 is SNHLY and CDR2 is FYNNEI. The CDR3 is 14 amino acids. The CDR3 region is CASRARSTTGELFF. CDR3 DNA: TGTGCCAGCAGGGCTAGAAGCACCACCGGGGAGCTGTTTTTT.

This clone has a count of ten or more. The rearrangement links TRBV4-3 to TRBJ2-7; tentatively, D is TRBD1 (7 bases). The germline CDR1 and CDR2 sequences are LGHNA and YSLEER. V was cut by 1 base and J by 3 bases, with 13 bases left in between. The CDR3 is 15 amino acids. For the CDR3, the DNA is TGCGCCAGCAGCCAAGGCCAGGGGGGAAACTACGAGCAGTACTTC. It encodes CASSQGQGGNYEQYF.

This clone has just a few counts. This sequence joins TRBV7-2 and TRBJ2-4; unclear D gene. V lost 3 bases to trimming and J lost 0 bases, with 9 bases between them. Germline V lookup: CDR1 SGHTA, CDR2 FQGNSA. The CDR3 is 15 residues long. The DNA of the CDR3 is TGTGCCAGCAGCTTCGGCGGTTTAGCCAAAAACATTCAGTACTTC. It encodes CASSFGGLAKNIQYF.

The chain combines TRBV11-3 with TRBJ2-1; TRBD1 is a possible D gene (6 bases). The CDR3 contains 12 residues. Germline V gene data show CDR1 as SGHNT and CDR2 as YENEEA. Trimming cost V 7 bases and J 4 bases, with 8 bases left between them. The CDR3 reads CASNGQYNEQFF. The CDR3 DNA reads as TGTGCCAGCAACGGACAGTACAATGAGCAGTTCTTC.

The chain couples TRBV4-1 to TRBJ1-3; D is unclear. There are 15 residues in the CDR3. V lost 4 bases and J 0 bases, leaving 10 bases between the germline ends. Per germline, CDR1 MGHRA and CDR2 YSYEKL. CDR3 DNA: TGCGCCAGCAGCCGAGACCCCTTCTCTGGAAACACCATATATTTT. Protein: CASSRDPFSGNTIYF.

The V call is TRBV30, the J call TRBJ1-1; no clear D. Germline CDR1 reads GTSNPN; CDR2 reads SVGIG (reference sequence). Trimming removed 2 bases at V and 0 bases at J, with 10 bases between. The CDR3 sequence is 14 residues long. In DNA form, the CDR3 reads TGTGCCTGGAGTACCCCTCCAGTGAACACTGAAGCTTTCTTT. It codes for CAWSTPPVNTEAFF.

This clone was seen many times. The CDR3 spells CASNYLRGGGNGYTF. CDR3 DNA sequence: TGTGCCAGCAATTACCTCCGGGGAGGAGGGAATGGCTACACCTTC. The rearrangement uses TRBV7-3 and TRBJ1-2, with D unclear. The V and J ends lost 7 bases and 6 bases respectively, with 21 bases between them. Germline V gene sequence: CDR1 SGHTA, CDR2 FQGTGA. The CDR3 runs to 15 residues. Based on the CDR3 plus reference TRBV7-3 and TRBJ1-2, the full variable domain is GAGVSQTPSNKVTEKGKYVELRCDPISGHTALYWYRQSLGQGPEFLIYFQGTGAADDSGLPNDRFFAVRPEGSVSTLKIQRTERGDSAVYLCASNYLRGGGNGYTFGSGTRLTVV.

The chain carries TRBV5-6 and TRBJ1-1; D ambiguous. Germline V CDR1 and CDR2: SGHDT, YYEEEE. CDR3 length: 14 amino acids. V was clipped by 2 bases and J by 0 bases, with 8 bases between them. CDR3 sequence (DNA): TGTGCCAGCAGCTTTCTACGGTTGAACACTGAAGCTTTCTTT. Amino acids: CASSFLRLNTEAFF.

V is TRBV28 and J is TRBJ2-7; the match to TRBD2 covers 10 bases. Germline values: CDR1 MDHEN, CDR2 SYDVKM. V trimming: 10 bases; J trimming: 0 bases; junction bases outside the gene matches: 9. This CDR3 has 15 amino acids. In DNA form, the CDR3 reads TGTGCCACCCGTCCTAGCGGGGGCCCCTCCTACGAGCAGTACTTC. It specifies CATRPSGGPSYEQYF.

The CDR3: CASSFTGFSPLVHQGYTF. CDR3 DNA: TGTGCCAGCAGCTTCACAGGGTTTTCCCCCTTGGTCCACCAGGGCTACACCTTC. J is TRBJ1-2 and V is TRBV25-1, with D perhaps matching TRBD1 (6 bases). Germline lookup yields CDR1 MGHDK and CDR2 SYGVNS. Trimming shortened V by 6 bases and J by 8 bases, and 31 bases separated the two germline ends. The CDR3 sequence is 18 residues long.